This T cell receptor beta chain was profiled in a study of cytomegalovirus exposure and HLA in healthy donors. This CDR3 region has 16 residues. Looked up from germline, CDR1 is MDHEN and CDR2 is SYDVKM. V dropped 6 bases and J dropped 8 bases, with 23 bases sitting between them. Libraries were prepared by immunoSEQ multiplex PCR; TCRdb keeps only in-frame clonotypes and omits some of them. The repertoire includes about 130,000 clones, approximately 89% of them detected once, and around 1.1% sits in the top ten. This clone is a singleton in its sample. The material sequenced was PBMCs. The genes are TRBV28 and TRBJ2-1; tentative D call: TRBD1 (5 bases). This TCR was recovered from a woman younger than 35 in good health and CMV-seronegative. The CDR3 DNA follows: TGTGCCAGCAGCCGACACCAGGGTTATTGGGGCGATGAGCAGTTCTTC. This translates into CASSRHQGYWGDEQFF.